This T cell receptor (beta chain) came from a study of T cells of healthy individuals. MiXCR, run by TCRdb on the 5' RACE reads, gives a single entry per CDR3 protein. This repertoire shows about 96,000 distinct CDR3 sequences, under 20% found once; its top ten account for 6.2%. Germline V gives CDR1 SQVTM, CDR2 ANQGSEA. This CDR3 is built from 10 residues. With 0 bases removed from V and 6 bases from J, the gap between germline ends came to 2 bases. V is TRBV29-1 and J is TRBJ1-2; D remains unclear. The sequence came from a human donor in good health. The CDR3 DNA follows: TGCAGCGTTGAAGACAATGGCTACACCTTC. It codes for CSVEDNGYTF.